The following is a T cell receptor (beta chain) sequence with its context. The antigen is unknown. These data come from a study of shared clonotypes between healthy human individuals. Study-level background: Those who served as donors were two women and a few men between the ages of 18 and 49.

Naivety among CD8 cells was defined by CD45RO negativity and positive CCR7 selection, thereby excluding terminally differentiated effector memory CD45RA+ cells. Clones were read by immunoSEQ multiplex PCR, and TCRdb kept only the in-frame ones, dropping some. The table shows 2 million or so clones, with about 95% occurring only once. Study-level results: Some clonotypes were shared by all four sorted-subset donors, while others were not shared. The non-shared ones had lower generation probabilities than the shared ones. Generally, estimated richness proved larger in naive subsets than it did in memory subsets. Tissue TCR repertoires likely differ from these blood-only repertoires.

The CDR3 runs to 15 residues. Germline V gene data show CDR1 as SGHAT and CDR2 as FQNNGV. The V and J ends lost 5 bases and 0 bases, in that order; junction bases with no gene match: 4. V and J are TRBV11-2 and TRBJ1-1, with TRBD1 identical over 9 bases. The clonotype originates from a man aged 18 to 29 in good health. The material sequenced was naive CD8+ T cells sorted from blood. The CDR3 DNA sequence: TGTGCCAGCAGCCCAGGACAGGGGTTGAACACTGAAGCTTTCTTT. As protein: CASSPGQGLNTEAFF. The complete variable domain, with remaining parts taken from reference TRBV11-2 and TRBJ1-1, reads EAGVAQSPRYKIIEKRQSVAFWCNPISGHATLYWYQQILGQGPKLLIQFQNNGVVDDSQLPKDRFSAERLKGVDSTLKIQPAKLEDSAVYLCASSPGQGLNTEAFFGQGTRLTVV.